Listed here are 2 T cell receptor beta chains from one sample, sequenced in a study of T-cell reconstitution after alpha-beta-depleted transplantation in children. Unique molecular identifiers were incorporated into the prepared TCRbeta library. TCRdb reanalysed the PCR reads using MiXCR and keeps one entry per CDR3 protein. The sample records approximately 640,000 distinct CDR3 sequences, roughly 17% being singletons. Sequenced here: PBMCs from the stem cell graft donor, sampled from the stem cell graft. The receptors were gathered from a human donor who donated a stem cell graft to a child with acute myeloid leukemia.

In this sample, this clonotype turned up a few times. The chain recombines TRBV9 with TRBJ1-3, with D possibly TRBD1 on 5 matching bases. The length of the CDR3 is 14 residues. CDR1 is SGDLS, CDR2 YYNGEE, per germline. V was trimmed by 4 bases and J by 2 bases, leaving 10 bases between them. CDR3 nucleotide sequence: TGTGCCAGCAGCTCAGGGACGCCTGGAAACACCATATATTTT. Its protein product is CASSSGTPGNTIYF. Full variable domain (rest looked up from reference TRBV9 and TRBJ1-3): DSGVTQTPKHLITATGQRVTLRCSPRSGDLSVYWYQQSLDQGLQFLIQYYNGEERAKGNILERFSAQQFPDLHSELNLSSLELGDSALYFCASSSGTPGNTIYFGEGSWLTVV.

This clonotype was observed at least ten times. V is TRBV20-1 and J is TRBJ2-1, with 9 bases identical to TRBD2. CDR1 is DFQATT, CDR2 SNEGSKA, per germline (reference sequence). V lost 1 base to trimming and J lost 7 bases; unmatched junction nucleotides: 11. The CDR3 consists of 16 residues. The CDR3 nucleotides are TGCAGTGCTAGAGGGGTGGAGCGGGGGGACTCGAATGAGCAGTTCTTC. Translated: CSARGVERGDSNEQFF.